This entry features one TCR beta chain sequence. Its specific antigen is unknown. Per-base quality was not reported, and no clone a single base away is much larger than it. A patient counted as having stable Graves' hyperthyroidism if no progression to ophthalmopathy occurred over 18 months of follow-up. Hyperthyroidism patients were aged 18 to 65 years and newly diagnosed, with disease duration of less than 2 months. The study excluded patients with uncontrolled infections, other autoimmune diseases, pregnancy or lactation. Diagnoses were established on the basis of clinical symptoms, serum thyroxine and TRAb, thyroid ultrasound, and orbital computed tomography. Total RNA was extracted with Trizol reagent, and quality was checked on an Agilent 2100 Bioanalyzer. This sample stems from a study of T cells in Graves' hyperthyroidism and ophthalmopathy (dated by TCRdb to between 2017 and 2020). About the study as a whole: TCR V-J signatures able to tell the groups apart were searched for in a discovery cohort of 100 patients, of whom more than 40 had Graves' ophthalmopathy and 55 to 65 had stable Graves' hyperthyroidism. An independent validation cohort of around 19 hyperthyroidism patients and some 15 patients who later progressed to ophthalmopathy tested prospective prediction of ophthalmopathy. The 100 or so discovery patients were randomly divided into training and test sets at a 7:3 ratio. The study also compared thyroid tissue and blood T-cell repertoires from more than five Graves' hyperthyroidism patients. Following sampling, methimazole starting at 30 mg daily was given to hyperthyroidism patients, and high-dose intravenous methylprednisolone was given to ophthalmopathy patients. TCR Vbeta CDR3 sequencing of 135 peripheral blood samples (43 ophthalmopathy, about 74 hyperthyroidism and around 17 progressor patients) is reported in the paper. Broader findings and caveats from the paper: Sample size was not statistically predetermined, and blinding of investigators to group allocation was not performed. In validation, progression to ophthalmopathy was predicted by the model with 55% to 71% sensitivity and just over 72% specificity, a median of roughly 6.4 months before onset. A 13 V-J signature model separated ophthalmopathy from stable hyperthyroidism, with about 88% sensitivity and roughly 84% specificity in cross-validation and 80%/75% in testing. Most expanded thyroid clonotypes (frequency above 0.001) were also detected in blood, suggesting blood repertoires may reflect thyroid immune responses.

V lost 4 bases and J lost 4 bases; the stretch between them is 14 bases long. In the germline V gene (reference sequence), CDR1 corresponds to SGHNT and CDR2 to YYREEE. From the cysteine up to the phenylalanine, the CDR3 has a length of 14 residues. Here the CDR3 DNA is all that survives: 42 bases in frame from base 1. The TCR beta CDR3 regions were amplified from RNA transcripts. For the first round of RT-PCR on the TCR CDR3, the HTBI primer set was used together with the Qiagen OneStep RT-PCR kit. A second multiplex PCR round built the libraries, followed by size selection and purification. Sequencing of the libraries was done on an Illumina HiSeq2000 using paired-end 100 bp reads. For the original study's pipeline: SOAPnuke was used to process the raw data, with reads discarded if the reads contained adapters or uncalled bases, had a mean Phred below 15, or lacked an exact constant-primer or identifier match. High-quality paired reads were merged using COPE v1.2.5, and each unique nucleotide sequence was defined as a clonotype. Clonotypes were aligned to IMGT TRBV, TRBD and TRBJ reference segments using MiTCR v1.1. The analysis was restricted to V-J combinations with a frequency above 0.0001, which together covered 99.2% of the repertoires. The TCS score was defined as the ratio of F50 (clonal expansion) to E x V (chaos), calculated using BLOSUM62-based TCRdist between CDR3 peptides within each V-J. Welch's t-statistics and random forest reduced several hundred V-J features to roughly 13, which were used in a naive Bayes classifier (R e1071). Thyroid-blood repertoire similarity was quantified with the Morisita-Horn index. The public sequencing data were trimmed at Q25 with fastp and processed into clonotypes with MiXCR by TCRdb, which kept only in-frame beta chains. Rows matching on CDR3 protein sequence are summarized as one entry with the most common DNA and genes. TCRdb's processing, not the study's, gives the V and J calls here. In all, the sample holds a few hundred thousand distinct CDR3 sequences, and around 42% of those were seen once. Clones ranked in the top ten supply around 8% of the sample.

The specimen sequenced was peripheral blood or thyroid tissue (not recorded which). The chain is made from TRBV5-4 and TRBJ1-2; the best D guess is TRBD1, with 5 bases matching. The TCR sequence derives from a woman between 18 and 29 years old with Graves' hyperthyroidism. The DNA reads as follows: TGTGCCAGCAGCCGATGGATGGGGGGCTATGGCTACACCTTC. It translates as CASSRWMGGYGYTF.